These 21 T cell receptor beta chains came from one sample sequenced in a study of shared clonotypes between healthy human individuals. TCRdb keeps only in-frame clones here, not all; method: immunoSEQ multiplex PCR. Seen here are 200,000 to 250,000 clones, over 60% observed once, and the top ten hold approximately 10%. The sequenced sample was memory CD4+ T cells sorted from blood. The subset: CD45RA-negative fraction. The receptors derive from a man aged 25 to 45 in good health.

The chain has TRBV19 and TRBJ1-1; D not certain. Trimming pared 2 bases from V and 5 bases from J, leaving 12 bases between. The CDR3 spans 14 residues. Germline CDR1 LNHDA, CDR2 SQIVND (reference sequence). The CDR3 region is CASSILANPTEAFF. The CDR3 DNA sequence: TGTGCCAGTAGTATACTGGCCAACCCTACTGAAGCTTTCTTT.

V and J are TRBV6-1 and TRBJ2-1; D is unresolved. V was clipped by 5 bases and J by 0 bases, with 11 bases between them. The CDR3 has 15 residues. The germline CDR1 and CDR2 sequences are MNHNS and SASEGT. The CDR3 here is CASSWGTSSYNEQFF. DNA for the CDR3: TGTGCCAGCAGTTGGGGTACAAGCTCCTACAATGAGCAGTTCTTC.

This chain uses TRBV19 with TRBJ1-1, with 10 nucleotides matching TRBD1. There are 12 residues in the CDR3. The J segment lost 8 bases and the V segment lost 8 bases, leaving 5 bases of the junction unmatched. Germline lookup yields CDR1 LNHDA and CDR2 SQIVND (reference sequence). CDR3 sequence: CASRMTGGEAFF. The DNA of the CDR3 is TGTGCCAGTCGGATGACAGGGGGCGAAGCTTTCTTT.

Concerning this clone itself: Other DNA variants within this sample encode the same CDR3. J is TRBJ2-1 and V is TRBV2; 7 nucleotides match TRBD2. The trim removed 4 bases at V and 4 bases at J, leaving 4 bases unmatched. CDR3 length: 14 residues. Germline V CDR1 and CDR2: SNHLY, FYNNEI. The CDR3 sequence: CASSASGRYNEQFF. DNA of the CDR3: TGTGCCAGCAGTGCTAGCGGAAGGTACAATGAGCAGTTCTTC. Full variable domain (remainder filled in from reference TRBV2 and TRBJ2-1): EPEVTQTPSHQVTQMGQEVILRCVPISNHLYFYWYRQILGQKVEFLVSFYNNEISEKSEIFDDQFSVERPDGSNFTLKIRSTKLEDSAMYFCASSASGRYNEQFFGPGTRLTVL.

The chain is built from TRBV11-2 and TRBJ2-1; 9 positions match TRBD1. Germline trimming cut 4 bases from V and 11 bases from J; bases unmatched to any gene: 12. The CDR3 contains 15 residues. The germline CDR1 and CDR2 sequences are SGHAT and FQNNGV. For the CDR3, the DNA is TGTGCCAGCAGCTCACTCCCGGGACAGGGAACGAAGCAGTTCTTC. Amino acids: CASSSLPGQGTKQFF.

V and J are TRBV4-2 and TRBJ2-1, with 8 bases that match TRBD1. With V trimmed by 1 base and J by 3 bases, 2 bases remained unmatched. This CDR3 spans 15 amino acids. Germline values: CDR1 LGHNA, CDR2 YNFKEQ. The CDR3 sequence: CASSQAGQGYNEQFF. CDR3 DNA sequence: TGTGCCAGCAGCCAAGCAGGACAGGGCTACAATGAGCAGTTCTTC.

The V call is TRBV5-8, the J call TRBJ2-6; D call uncertain. V shed 0 bases and J shed 1 base, with 14 bases lying between them. Looked up from germline, CDR1 is SGHTS and CDR2 is YDEGEE. The CDR3 runs 18 residues. The DNA for the CDR3 is TGTGCCAGCAGCTTGGGGACGGAAGTTCCTTCTGGGGCCAACGTCCTGACTTTC. This gives the protein CASSLGTEVPSGANVLTF.

This clone came up once. The sample holds other DNA sequences that translate to the same CDR3. This chain links TRBV2 with TRBJ2-7; D not certain. The germline V gene has CDR1 SNHLY and CDR2 FYNNEI. This CDR3 region has 12 residues. Trimming removed 4 bases from V and 3 bases from J, with 7 bases in between. As DNA, the CDR3 is TGTGCCAGCAGTGGAAACAGCTACGAGCAGTACTTC. Residues: CASSGNSYEQYF.

This clone came up a few times. The chain has TRBV7-2 and TRBJ2-7; a weak D match, TRBD1 (6 bases). The germline gives CDR1 SGHTA, CDR2 FQGNSA. The V and J ends lost 5 bases and 3 bases respectively, with 14 bases between them. CDR3 length: 14 residues. CDR3 loop: CASSPSQGFYEQYF. For the CDR3, the DNA is TGTGCCAGCAGCCCATCTCAGGGGTTCTACGAGCAGTACTTC.

This clone has a handful of counts. This chain uses TRBV7-8 with TRBJ2-2, with no clear D. The V end was cut by 1 base, the J end by 4 bases, with 4 bases between. Germline CDR1 reads SGHVS; CDR2 reads FQNEAQ. This CDR3 spans 13 amino acids. Here the CDR3 reads CASSLVRTGELFF. DNA of the CDR3: TGTGCCAGCAGCTTAGTTCGCACCGGGGAGCTGTTTTTT. Supplemented by reference TRBV7-8 and TRBJ2-2, the full variable domain reads GAGVSQSPRYKVAKRGQDVALRCDPISGHVSLFWYQQALGQGPEFLTYFQNEAQLDKSGLPSDRFFAERPEGSVSTLKIQRTQQEDSAVYLCASSLVRTGELFFGEGSRLTVL.

V usage is TRBV5-4 and J usage is TRBJ2-6; maybe TRBD2 (7 bases). The length of the CDR3 is 15 residues. Germline loops: CDR1 SGHNT, CDR2 YYREEE (reference sequence). Trimming removed 6 bases from V and 4 bases from J, with 14 bases in between. The CDR3 region is CASTWGGRGANVLTF. The CDR3 coding sequence is TGTGCCAGCACCTGGGGGGGGCGAGGGGCCAACGTCCTGACTTTC.

Only a few counts were recorded for this clone. Here the CDR3 reads CASRPLSGRSYEQYF. Written as DNA, the CDR3 is TGTGCCAGCAGACCTCTCAGCGGGAGAAGCTACGAGCAGTACTTC. The genes are TRBV27 and TRBJ2-7; 8 bases line up with TRBD2. This CDR3 is built from 15 residues. Trimming at V came to 6 bases and at J to 3 bases, leaving 10 bases not matched to a gene. Looked up from germline, CDR1 is MNHEY and CDR2 is SMNVEV (reference sequence).

CDR3 DNA sequence: TGTGCCAGCAGAAATTCGCAGGAGCAGTACTTC. Translation: CASRNSQEQYF. V usage is TRBV2 and J usage is TRBJ2-7, with D unclear. Germline loops: CDR1 SNHLY, CDR2 FYNNEI. The CDR3 spans 11 residues. V lost 6 bases to trimming and J lost 7 bases, with 10 bases between them.

The V gene is TRBV15, the J gene TRBJ2-5; 9 positions agree with TRBD2. Losses at the gene ends were 1 base for V and 4 bases for J; bases not matched to a gene: 7. Germline V gene sequence: CDR1 LNHNV, CDR2 YYDKDF (reference sequence). This CDR3 contains 16 residues. CDR3 nucleotide sequence: TGTGCCACCAGCAGAGCTAGCGGGGCCATGGGAGAGACCCAGTACTTC. Protein sequence: CATSRASGAMGETQYF.

This rearrangement joins TRBV30 to TRBJ1-5, with D possibly being TRBD1 (5 bases). The germline V and J ends were trimmed by 0 bases and 0 bases, with 6 bases remaining between them. The CDR3 totals 14 residues. CDR1 GTSNPN and CDR2 SVGIG come from the germline V gene (reference sequence). The CDR3 sequence is CAWSVGLSNQPQHF. Here the CDR3 DNA reads TGTGCCTGGAGTGTGGGGCTTAGCAATCAGCCCCAGCATTTT. The full variable domain, its missing parts supplied by reference TRBV30 and TRBJ1-5, is SQTIHQWPATLVQPVGSPLSLECTVEGTSNPNLYWYRQAAGRGLQLLFYSVGIGQISSEVPQNLSASRPQDRQFILSSKKLLLSDSGFYLCAWSVGLSNQPQHFGDGTRLSIL.

At least ten counts were recorded for this clone. This sample includes further DNA sequences coding for the same CDR3. The chain recombines TRBV2 with TRBJ2-7; D gene uncertain. The CDR3 covers 13 residues. With 4 bases removed from V and 5 bases from J, the gap between germline ends came to 12 bases. From germline, CDR1 is SNHLY and CDR2 FYNNEI. The CDR3: CASSAQSRNEQYF. In nucleotides, the CDR3 is TGTGCCAGCAGTGCTCAGTCTAGGAACGAGCAGTACTTC.

The chain recombines TRBV7-3 with TRBJ2-1; D possibly corresponds to TRBD1 (5 bases). Germline loops: CDR1 SGHTA, CDR2 FQGTGA. V gave up 5 bases and J gave up 5 bases, with 19 bases separating them. The CDR3 sequence is 16 residues long. The CDR3 region is CASSPLSAGWDNEQFF. The CDR3 region has the DNA TGTGCCAGCAGCCCCCTTTCGGCAGGGTGGGACAATGAGCAGTTCTTC.

The chain is built from TRBV29-1 and TRBJ2-3; 11 positions agree with TRBD2. Losses at the gene ends were 8 bases for V and 4 bases for J; bases not matched to a gene: 8. There are 14 residues in the CDR3. From germline, CDR1 is SQVTM and CDR2 ANQGSEA. CDR3 in amino acids: CSCLGLADADTQYF. The CDR3 DNA follows: TGCAGCTGCCTGGGACTAGCGGACGCAGATACGCAGTATTTT.

The genes are TRBV11-2 and TRBJ2-1; D not certain. The CDR3 is made up of 16 amino acids. V was cut by 1 base and J by 2 bases, with 12 bases left in between. CDR1 is SGHAT, CDR2 FQNNGV, per germline. The CDR3 DNA is TGTGCCAGCAGCTTAGGTGGAGTACTCGCCTACAATGAGCAGTTCTTC. It encodes CASSLGGVLAYNEQFF.

The chain carries TRBV6-6 and TRBJ2-4; 8 bases agree with TRBD2. This CDR3 spans 16 amino acids. Per germline, CDR1 MNHNY and CDR2 SVGAGI (reference sequence). CDR3 coding DNA: TGTGCGTCAGTGGCGGGAGGCCGGGTCTCCAAAAACATTCAGTACTTC. Translation gives CASVAGGRVSKNIQYF.

The chain combines TRBV19 with TRBJ1-1; perhaps TRBD1 as D (6 bases). The germline CDR1 and CDR2 sequences are LNHDA and SQIVND (reference sequence). The ends were cut back, 5 bases at V and 0 bases at J, with 16 bases in the middle. The CDR3 covers 16 residues. The CDR3 DNA is TGTGCCAGTAGTCCGCGGGGGGGGCACATGAACACTGAAGCTTTCTTT. The encoded protein is CASSPRGGHMNTEAFF. The full variable domain, completed using reference TRBV19 and TRBJ1-1, is DGGITQSPKYLFRKEGQNVTLSCEQNLNHDAMYWYRQDPGQGLRLIYYSQIVNDFQKGDIAEGYSVSREKKESFPLTVTSAQKNPTAFYLCASSPRGGHMNTEAFFGQGTRLTVV.